This T cell receptor beta chain emerged from a study of human T cells and chemical hapten exposure. Unique molecular identifiers were linked by the library to individual cDNA molecules. TCRdb independently ran MiXCR on the RACE reads; one entry per CDR3 protein. This sample yields around 120,000 distinct CDR3 sequences, of which 13% are seen a single time; around 2.8% belongs to the top ten. Described time point: pre-sensitization, week 0. Treatment noted: therapeutic diphenylcyclopropenone sensitization with weekly scalp DPC. This clonotype was counted once. V was cut by 8 bases and J by 0 bases, with 24 bases left in between. Germline V lookup: CDR1 ENHRY, CDR2 SYGVKD. The CDR3 is made up of 18 amino acids.

V usage is TRBV10-3 and J usage is TRBJ2-3; possibly TRBD2 for D (6 bases). Sample: whole blood, taken in connection with sensitization to the hapten diphenylcyclopropenone (DPC). The clonotype was recovered from a woman younger than 35 with alopecia areata. Some clones in this sample may be carry-over from other donors' samples. In nucleotides, the CDR3 is TGTGCCATCCCGGGGGTCCGAGCATACAGAGATAGCACAGATACGCAGTATTTT. This encodes CAIPGVRAYRDSTDTQYF.